This T cell receptor (beta chain) came from a study of blood T cells in healthy people across ages (dated by TCRdb to about 2015). For the wider study: Template switching captured roughly one uniquely barcoded TCR beta cDNA molecule per two T cells in model experiments. To track age-related changes in TCR beta repertoire diversity, the study relied on deep sequencing normalized with unique cDNA molecular identifiers. The donors were split into four age groups: young (average 16 years), middle-aged (about 40), aged (roughly 65) and long-lived (under 90). To avoid experimental bias, donors of different ages were distributed randomly across sequencing lanes. The study analyzed two additional independent replicas of 1 million unique cDNA reads from the same blood draw for two donors, one aged 18 to 30 and one aged 80 or older.

To note about this clonotype: Its cognate antigen has yet to be identified. No per-base quality is available; no much larger clone lies one base away.

Deletion took 4 bases off V and 9 bases off J, with a span of 11 bases between the germline ends. Reading the germline V gene (reference sequence) gives CDR1 SGHKS and CDR2 YYEKEE. The CDR3 covers 12 residues, taking in both the cysteine and the phenylalanine. Only the CDR3 portion is preserved as DNA: 36 bases, with reading frame beginning at the first base. Results the study describes overall, beyond this receptor: Because donor CMV infection status was unknown, age-related changes in expanded clonotypes were potentially confounded. A strong correlation was found between observed TCR beta diversity and the percentage of naive T cells measured by flow cytometry. Estimates of total diversity from one million sequenced T cells were regarded as lower bounds and underestimates. Observed TCR beta diversity per million T cells fell roughly linearly with age, and a significant reduction was already apparent by age roughly 41. Bulk unsorted PBMC profiling prevented conclusive comparison of naive and antigen-experienced compartments. The long-lived group showed more naive CD4+ T cells, fewer expanded clones and increased TCR diversity than the aged group, suggesting age selection.

The 39 donors, aged roughly 6 to 95 years, were systemically healthy Caucasian individuals from Russia. Each donor gave about 11 milliliters of peripheral blood, drawn into EDTA-treated Vacutainer tubes. Ficoll-Paque density-gradient centrifugation was used to isolate PBMCs, with at least 6 million per sample. Trizol reagent was used to extract total RNA from PBMCs, with at least 5.5 micrograms per sample. Naive CD45RAhigh/CD27high T cell percentages were measured by flow cytometry on a PBMC aliquot from every donor. The library was prepared using 5' RACE. TCRdb shows the sequencer as Illumina HiSeq 2500. A second roughly 6 to 11 cycle PCR used a sample-barcoded 5' primer and a J-beta primer mix. Each TCR beta cDNA molecule received a unique molecular identifier from a template-switch 5' adaptor carrying 12 random nucleotides. Each sample yielded at least 2.5 million CDR3-containing paired-end reads. First-strand cDNA synthesis was performed from all RNA using the Mint cDNA synthesis kit, with priming by a TRBC-specific oligonucleotide. After uracil-DNA glycosylase treatment, a first 18-cycle PCR used universal primers M1SS and BC2_uni_R on all cDNA. The authors processed their data as follows. For normalization, 1 million high-quality reads, each with a distinct molecular identifier, were randomly selected from each sample. Instead of being binned into consensus sequences, reads with shared molecular identifiers were discarded. MiTCR, run with a Q25 quality threshold and the strictest error-elimination algorithm, handled CDR3 identification, clonotype clustering and error correction. A nonparametric unseen species model using Euler transformation provided a lower-bound estimate of total TCR beta diversity. TCRdb trimmed public reads at Q25 via fastp, called clones via MiXCR and kept in-frame beta chains. Here each entry gathers all rows of one CDR3 protein and keeps the most common genes and DNA. TCRdb assigned the V and J calls; the authors' analysis was not used. The sample contains over 700,000 distinct CDR3 sequences, about 48% of them found a single time. The top ten clonotypes cover around 40% of the sample.

The sequence was collected from an elderly man in good health. Here the chain combines TRBV5-5 and TRBJ2-1; a tentative D match to TRBD1 spans 6 bases. Sequenced: blood. The DNA sequence is given as TGTGCCAGCAGCGTGGACAGAGGTGAGCAGTTCTTC. This encodes CASSVDRGEQFF. Beyond the CDR3, the reference TRBV5-5 and TRBJ2-1 genes provide the residues; the full variable domain reads: DAGVTQSPTHLIKTRGQQVTLRCSPISGHKSVSWYQQVLGQGPQFIFQYYEKEERGRGNFPDRFSARQFPNYSSELNVNALLLGDSALYLCASSVDRGEQFFGPGTRLTVL.